The 12 T cell receptor beta chains given below trace back to one sample, sequenced in a study of CD4 T cells in relation to SARS-CoV-2 and coronaviruses. Unexposed donor CD4+ T cells date from about 2011-2018, before the COVID-19 pandemic. CD4+ T cells were isolated from the cells after about ten days of culture. No cognate antigen is known for these TCRs. Measured with immunoSEQ multiplex PCR; TCRdb has only the in-frame clones, and not every one. The sample includes 20,000 to 25,000 clones, about 70% of them seen just once. Sequenced input: CD4+ T cells from PBMCs, cultured in vitro. Receptors were obtained from a human donor in good health.

The chain links TRBV27 to TRBJ2-6; 8 positions agree with TRBD1. The CDR3 consists of 18 residues. Germline CDR1 reads MNHEY; CDR2 reads SMNVEV (reference sequence). Unmatched junction bases numbered 8, after V lost 4 bases and J lost 0 bases. CDR3 nucleotides: TGTGCCAGCAGTTCCTTGGGACAGGTCTTCTCTGGGGCCAACGTCCTGACTTTC. Its protein product is CASSSLGQVFSGANVLTF. Full variable domain (rest looked up from reference TRBV27 and TRBJ2-6): EAQVTQNPRYLITVTGKKLTVTCSQNMNHEYMSWYRQDPGLGLRQIYYSMNVEVTDKGDVPEGYKVSRKEKRNFPLILESPSPNQTSLYFCASSSLGQVFSGANVLTFGAGSRLTVL.

V is TRBV12-3 or TRBV12-4 and J is TRBJ2-7; D is perhaps TRBD1 or TRBD2 (5 bases each). The V end was cut by 6 bases, the J end by 6 bases, with 12 bases between. There are 12 residues in the CDR3. The chain's CDR3 is CASSLRGVEQYF. In DNA, the CDR3 is TGTGCCAGCAGCCTCCGGGGCGTCGAGCAGTACTTC.

V gene TRBV5-1 combines with J gene TRBJ2-3; no clear D gene. V lost 0 bases and J lost 1, with 12 bases in between. In germline, CDR1 is SGHRS, CDR2 YFSETQ. The CDR3 is made up of 16 amino acids. The CDR3 DNA is TGCGCCAGCAGCTTGGGTCTTCCCATACGCACAGATACGCAGTATTTT. Encoded protein: CASSLGLPIRTDTQYF.

This clone was seen just once. The rearrangement links TRBV3-1 (or the pseudogene TRBV3-2) to TRBJ2-1; 12 positions agree with TRBD2. This CDR3 has 15 residues. V shed 0 bases, J shed 9 bases, and the junction held 3 bases outside the gene matches. Germline CDR1 LGHDT, CDR2 YNNKEL (reference sequence). CDR3 DNA sequence: TGTGCCAGCAGCCAAGACCGACTAGCGGGAGCTGAGCAGTTCTTC. Translation gives CASSQDRLAGAEQFF.

This clone was found once. The chain has TRBV5-4 and TRBJ2-3; either TRBD1 or TRBD2 may fit D (7 bases each). CDR3 length equals 15 residues. The ends were cut back, 4 bases at V and 5 bases at J, with 17 bases in the middle. Germline loops: CDR1 SGHNT, CDR2 YYREEE (reference sequence). DNA of the CDR3: TGTGCCAGCAGCGCCAGGGGCAGGGGGGGAGATACGCAGTATTTT. Its translation: CASSARGRGGDTQYF.

V and J are TRBV29-1 and TRBJ2-1; TRBD1 matches at 9 bases. Per germline, CDR1 SQVTM and CDR2 ANQGSEA. J gave up 2 bases and V 4 bases, and 6 bases lay outside the gene matches. The CDR3 totals 15 residues. The CDR3 DNA sequence: TGCAGCGTTGTACGATGGGACAGGGCCTACAATGAGCAGTTCTTC. It translates to CSVVRWDRAYNEQFF.

The chain combines TRBV6-5 with TRBJ2-3; D remains unclear. V was shortened by 8 bases and J by 6 bases, with 15 bases between the two germline ends. The CDR3 has 13 residues. CDR1 is MNHEY and CDR2 is SVGAGI in the germline V gene. CDR3 DNA sequence: TGTGCCAGCCTCCCCTTGCAGGTGGATACGCAGTATTTT. It specifies CASLPLQVDTQYF.

This clone appeared a few times. CDR3 amino acids: CASSYQAGNQPQHF. DNA for the CDR3: TGTGCCAGCAGTTATCAGGCGGGCAATCAGCCCCAGCATTTT. This chain uses TRBV6-2 or TRBV6-3 with TRBJ1-5; the D is unclear. This CDR3 comprises 14 residues. Per the germline V gene, CDR1 is MNHEY and CDR2 is SVGEGT. Trimming cost V 3 bases and J 2 bases, with 8 bases left between them.

This chain connects TRBV25-1 to TRBJ1-4, with D possibly matching TRBD1 (5 bases). Per the germline V gene, CDR1 is MGHDK and CDR2 is SYGVNS. V lost 1 base to trimming and J lost 2 bases, with 8 bases between them. The CDR3 is made up of 15 amino acids. The CDR3 protein is CASSESGGTNEKLFF. The DNA of the CDR3 is TGTGCCAGCAGTGAATCGGGGGGGACTAATGAAAAACTGTTTTTT.

The chain employs TRBV13 and TRBJ2-1; 10 nucleotides agree with TRBD2. After removal of 1 base from V and 7 bases from J, the junction contained 13 bases not matched to a gene. CDR1 is PRHDT, CDR2 FYEKMQ, per germline (reference sequence). The CDR3 has 18 residues. The CDR3 sequence: CASSLVLAGVNPPNEQFF. CDR3 in DNA: TGTGCCAGCAGCTTAGTGCTAGCGGGAGTTAATCCTCCAAATGAGCAGTTCTTC.

This clone was observed a single time. The rearrangement uses TRBV2 and TRBJ2-6, with 8 positions matching TRBD1. Losses at the gene ends were 6 bases for V and 1 base for J; bases not matched to a gene: 11. Germline lookup yields CDR1 SNHLY and CDR2 FYNNEI. The CDR3 loop spans 18 amino acids. The CDR3 here is CASRKMTGDISGANVLTF. The CDR3 DNA reads as TGTGCCAGCAGGAAAATGACAGGGGATATTTCTGGGGCCAACGTCCTGACTTTC.

The V gene is TRBV7-9, the J gene TRBJ2-5; 7 positions agree with TRBD1. Trimming cost V 4 bases and J 3 bases; bases outside gene matches: 2. Per germline, CDR1 SEHNR and CDR2 FQNEAQ (reference sequence). This CDR3 contains 13 residues. The CDR3 DNA reads TGTGCCAGCAGCTCAGGGGGTAAAGAGACCCAGTACTTC. Amino acid sequence: CASSSGGKETQYF. Full variable domain (outside the CDR3, taken from reference TRBV7-9 and TRBJ2-5): DTGVSQNPRHKITKRGQNVTFRCDPISEHNRLYWYRQTLGQGPEFLTYFQNEAQLEKSRLLSDRFSAERPKGSFSTLEIQRTEQGDSAMYLCASSSGGKETQYFGPGTRLLVL.